This is a list of T cell receptor beta chains from one sample in a study of T cell responses to AZD1222 COVID-19 vaccine. Assay used: immunoSEQ multiplex PCR; TCRdb lists only in-frame clones, some missing. The table lists about 180,000 clones, 85% to 95% of them singletons. The sample was peripheral blood, taken 28 days after the second AZD1222 dose. The origin of the receptors is an adult who received the AZD1222 COVID-19 vaccine. The CDR3 runs from the conserved cysteine through the conserved F or W. A D gene is named only where the DNA matches it firmly. Expanded clones are given a class, and other clones once, few, many or no size at all.

CASSLGQGNSPLHF,14,TRBJ1-6,TRBD1,TRBV5-1,once
CASSLSLPQVANYGYTF,17,TRBJ1-2,-,TRBV27,-
CASRVGLSAGELFF,14,TRBJ2-2,-,TRBV7-8,-
CASRAHRLAGVFEQYF,16,TRBJ2-7,TRBD2,TRBV7-8,-
CASSNRREFEAFF,13,TRBJ1-1,-,TRBV12-3/TRBV12-4,-
CASGGTGGYNEQFF,14,TRBJ2-1,TRBD1,TRBV12-5,-
CASSSRNNEQFF,12,TRBJ2-1,-,TRBV25-1,once
CASILGGMNTEAFF,14,TRBJ1-1,-,TRBV28,-
CASRPPGTGSYEQYF,15,TRBJ2-7,TRBD1,TRBV28,-
CASGLVSGGRGKNIQYF,17,TRBJ2-4,TRBD2,TRBV12-5,-
CASSLSEGNGYTF,13,TRBJ1-2,-,TRBV12-3/TRBV12-4,-
CASSPQGFGGEQYF,14,TRBJ2-7,TRBD1,TRBV5-1,-
CATCAQDCRSGANVLTF,17,TRBJ2-6,-,TRBV10-3,-
CASSLSSQGQAFF,13,TRBJ1-1,-,TRBV7-2,-
CASSPTGNYGYTF,13,TRBJ1-2,-,TRBV6-2/TRBV6-3,-
CASSLVRSSYEQYF,14,TRBJ2-7,-,TRBV7-2,-
CASTDSGANVLTF,13,TRBJ2-6,-,TRBV7-9,-
CASTREESRQFF,12,TRBJ2-1,-,TRBV2,-
CASRIIEDSNQPQHF,15,TRBJ1-5,-,TRBV6-5,-
CASSESLDGIYGYTF,15,TRBJ1-2,-,TRBV10-1,-
CASSQGAARGRDGELFF,17,TRBJ2-2,TRBD1,TRBV4-1,-
CASSVVWSGGDCSYEQYF,18,TRBJ2-7,-,TRBV9,-
CASSAGARQYF,11,TRBJ2-7,-,TRBV5-5,-
CASSWRGAGVSYEQYF,16,TRBJ2-7,-,TRBV5-5,-
CASSPKGQQETQYF,14,TRBJ2-5,TRBD1,TRBV18,-
CASRTQGNTEAFF,13,TRBJ1-1,-,TRBV11-2,-
CASSSQGIMNTEAFF,15,TRBJ1-1,-,TRBV3-1/TRBV3-2,-
CASSPGLLSNQPQHF,15,TRBJ1-5,-,TRBV7-9,once
CAISADRVEKLFF,13,TRBJ1-4,TRBD1,TRBV10-3,few
CASSVRGGYNEQFF,14,TRBJ2-1,TRBD2,TRBV2,-
CASSSPPGGEAFF,13,TRBJ1-1,-,TRBV9,once
CASSAGRRRGGNQPQHF,17,TRBJ1-5,-,TRBV19,-
CASSLAAYGYTF,12,TRBJ1-2,-,TRBV2,-
CASSYAEETQYF,12,TRBJ2-5,-,TRBV5-4,-
CASSPRDTAYEQYF,14,TRBJ2-7,-,TRBV7-6,-
CASISTGRNTEAFF,14,TRBJ1-1,TRBD1,TRBV19,-
CASSYSSAGSPLHF,14,TRBJ1-6,-,TRBV6-5,-
CASSWDNTEAFF,12,TRBJ1-1,-,TRBV7-9,-
CASSWTGRSYEQYF,14,TRBJ2-7,TRBD1,TRBV6-6,-
CASSSQGNSEAFF,13,TRBJ1-1,-,TRBV12-3/TRBV12-4,-
CASSNRQGNEQYF,13,TRBJ2-7,TRBD1,TRBV6-5,-
CASSGRLAPTNEKLFF,16,TRBJ1-4,-,TRBV2,-
CASSDRGGTYNEQFF,15,TRBJ2-1,-,TRBV6-4,-
CASSLAPGGPNTGELFF,17,TRBJ2-2,TRBD2,TRBV5-1,-
CASSTRGGSAEAFF,14,TRBJ1-1,-,TRBV5-4,-
CASRGRDRITGELFF,15,TRBJ2-2,-,TRBV7-9,-
CASSSGQGLSGNTIYF,16,TRBJ1-3,TRBD1,TRBV13,-
CASSDVVGSSYNSPLHF,17,TRBJ1-6,-,TRBV6-1,-
CATSGSGGNEKLFF,14,TRBJ1-4,TRBD1,TRBV24-1,-
CASSPKARTPNSYEQYF,17,TRBJ2-7,-,TRBV18,-
CASSRGINYEQYF,13,TRBJ2-7,-,TRBV5-1,-